This TCR beta chain came from a study of shared clonotypes between healthy human individuals. Study-level points and caveats: Of the naive CD4 clonotypes, around 4.7% were shared across several donors.

As to this clone: Its antigen is not identified.

Positively selected for CCR7, the CD45RO-negative cells used as naive CD8 cells excluded terminally differentiated effector memory CD45RA+ cells. Per the germline V gene, CDR1 is PRHDT and CDR2 is FYEKMQ (reference sequence). V gave up 5 bases and J gave up 5 bases, with 8 bases separating them. The CDR3 consists of 12 residues. The protocol was immunoSEQ multiplex PCR, while the TCRdb copy is restricted to in-frame clones and leaves out a portion. This sample has around 600,000 clones, with approximately 95% found just once. Sample: naive CD8+ T cells sorted from blood. V gene TRBV13 combines with J gene TRBJ2-3; TRBD1 is a possible D gene (6 bases). This receptor was obtained from a woman aged 25-40 years in good health. The CDR3 region has the DNA TGTGCCAGCAGCCCGGACAGAGATACGCAGTATTTT. It translates to CASSPDRDTQYF.